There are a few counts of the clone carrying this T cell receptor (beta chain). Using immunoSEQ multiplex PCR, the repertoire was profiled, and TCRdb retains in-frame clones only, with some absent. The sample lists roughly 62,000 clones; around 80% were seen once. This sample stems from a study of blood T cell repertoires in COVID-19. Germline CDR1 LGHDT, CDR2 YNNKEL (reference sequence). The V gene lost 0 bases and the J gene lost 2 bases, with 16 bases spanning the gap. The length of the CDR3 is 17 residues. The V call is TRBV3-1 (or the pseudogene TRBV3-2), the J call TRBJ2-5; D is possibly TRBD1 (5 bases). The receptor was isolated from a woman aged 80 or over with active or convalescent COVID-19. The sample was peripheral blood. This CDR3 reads CASSQDQGARGQETQYF. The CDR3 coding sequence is TGTGCCAGCAGCCAAGACCAAGGCGCTAGGGGACAAGAGACCCAGTACTTC.